A single T cell receptor beta chain is shown here with its context. The cohort comprised adults aged roughly 18 to 95 years residing in 20 to 25 US areas. The recovered donors of Cohort 3 showed two negative PCRs, clearance, or symptom resolution. The sample originates from a study of blood T cell repertoires in COVID-19. Background on the study: Acute-phase and convalescent COVID-19 samples originated in the United States, Italy and Spain. Nucleic acid was either cDNA or gDNA, and it came from T cells, B-cell-depleted T cells, or PBMCs.

Profiled with immunoSEQ multiplex PCR; TCRdb holds only in-frame clones, not every one. Of more than 250,000 clones listed, 65% to 90% are singletons. The V end lost 1 base, the J end lost 14 bases, and 11 bases lay between the germline ends. The CDR3 is 12 amino acids. Material for sequencing was PBMCs or T cells enriched from blood (not recorded which). The chain couples TRBV12-3 or TRBV12-4 to TRBJ1-4; unclear D gene. The receptor's source is a young woman who had recovered from COVID-19. CDR3 sequence (DNA): TGTGCCAGCAGTTTAGGCGGCATAAGGCTGTTTTTT. Translated, it gives CASSLGGIRLFF.